This T cell receptor (beta chain) was found in a study of CD4 and CD8 cells across lung adenocarcinoma regions. TCRdb re-analysed the PCR reads in MiXCR, keeping a single row per CDR3 protein. The table records 20,000 to 25,000 distinct CDR3 sequences, approximately 52% of them present only once. The patients had localized lung adenocarcinoma, a non-small cell subtype. Relative to its sample, this clonotype is medium-sized. The CDR3 has 12 amino acids. Trimming shortened V by 6 bases and J by 6 bases, and 8 bases separated the two germline ends. Per germline, CDR1 MNHEY and CDR2 SMNVEV (reference sequence).

The chain employs TRBV27 and TRBJ2-2; a possible D gene is TRBD1 (5 bases). This TCR was sampled from a male donor with lung adenocarcinoma. The CD4 and CD8 labels of this study may be unreliable. The sequencing input was CD4+ T cells from the center of a lung tumor. The DNA for the CDR3 is TGTGCCAGCAGCCTGGGGCCCGGGGAGCTGTTTTTT. Protein sequence: CASSLGPGELFF.